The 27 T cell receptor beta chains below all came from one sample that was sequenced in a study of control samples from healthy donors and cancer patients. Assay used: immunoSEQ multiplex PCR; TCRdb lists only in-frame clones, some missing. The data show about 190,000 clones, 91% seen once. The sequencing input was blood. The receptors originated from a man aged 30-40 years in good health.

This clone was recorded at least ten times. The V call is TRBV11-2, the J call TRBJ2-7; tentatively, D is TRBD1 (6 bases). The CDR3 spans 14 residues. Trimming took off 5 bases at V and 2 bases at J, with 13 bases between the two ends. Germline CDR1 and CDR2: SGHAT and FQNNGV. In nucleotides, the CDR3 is TGTGCCAGCAGCATTCCGGGACAAGCCTACGAGCAGTACTTC. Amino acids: CASSIPGQAYEQYF.

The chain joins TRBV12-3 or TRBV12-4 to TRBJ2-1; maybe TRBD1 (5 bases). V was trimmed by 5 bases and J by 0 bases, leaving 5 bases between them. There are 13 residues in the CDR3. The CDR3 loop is CASSDSSYNEQFF. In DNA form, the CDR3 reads TGTGCCAGCAGTGACAGCTCCTACAATGAGCAGTTCTTC.

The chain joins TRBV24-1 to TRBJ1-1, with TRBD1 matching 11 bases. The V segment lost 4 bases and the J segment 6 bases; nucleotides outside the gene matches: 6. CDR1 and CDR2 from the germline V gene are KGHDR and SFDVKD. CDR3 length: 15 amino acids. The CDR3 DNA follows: TGTGCCACCAGTGACCAGGGACAGGGGGTATCTGAAGCTTTCTTT. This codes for CATSDQGQGVSEAFF.

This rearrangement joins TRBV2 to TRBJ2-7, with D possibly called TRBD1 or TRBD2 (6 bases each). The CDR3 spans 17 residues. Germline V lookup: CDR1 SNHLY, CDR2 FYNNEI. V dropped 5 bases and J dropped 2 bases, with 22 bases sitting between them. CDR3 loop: CASSPLGTGADPYEQYF. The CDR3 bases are TGTGCCAGCAGTCCCCTTGGAACGGGGGCCGATCCCTACGAGCAGTACTTC.

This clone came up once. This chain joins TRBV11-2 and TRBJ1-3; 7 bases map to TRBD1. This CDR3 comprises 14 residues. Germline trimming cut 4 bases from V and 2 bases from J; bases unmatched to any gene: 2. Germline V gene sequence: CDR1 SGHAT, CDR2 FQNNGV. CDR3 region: CASSSTGAGNTIYF. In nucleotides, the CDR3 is TGTGCCAGCAGCTCAACAGGGGCTGGAAACACCATATATTTT.

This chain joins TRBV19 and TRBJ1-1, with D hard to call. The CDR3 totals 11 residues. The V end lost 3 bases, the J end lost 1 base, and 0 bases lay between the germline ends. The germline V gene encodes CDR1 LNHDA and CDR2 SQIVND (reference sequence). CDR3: CASSMNTEAFF. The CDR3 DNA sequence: TGTGCCAGTAGTATGAACACTGAAGCTTTCTTT.

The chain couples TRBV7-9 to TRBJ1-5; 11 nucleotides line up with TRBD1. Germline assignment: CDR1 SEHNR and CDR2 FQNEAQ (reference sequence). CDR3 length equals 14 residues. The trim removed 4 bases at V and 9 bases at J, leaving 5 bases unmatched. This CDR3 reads CASSSGQGARPQHF. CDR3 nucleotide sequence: TGTGCCAGCAGCTCAGGACAGGGGGCGAGGCCCCAGCATTTT. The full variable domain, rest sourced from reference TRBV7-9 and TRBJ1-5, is DTGVSQNPRHKITKRGQNVTFRCDPISEHNRLYWYRQTLGQGPEFLTYFQNEAQLEKSRLLSDRFSAERPKGSFSTLEIQRTEQGDSAMYLCASSSGQGARPQHFGDGTRLSIL.

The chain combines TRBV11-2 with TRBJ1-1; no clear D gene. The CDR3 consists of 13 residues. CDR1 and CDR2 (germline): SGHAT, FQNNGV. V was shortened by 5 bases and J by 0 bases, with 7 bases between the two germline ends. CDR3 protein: CASSERLNTEAFF. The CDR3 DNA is TGTGCCAGCAGCGAAAGATTGAACACTGAAGCTTTCTTT.

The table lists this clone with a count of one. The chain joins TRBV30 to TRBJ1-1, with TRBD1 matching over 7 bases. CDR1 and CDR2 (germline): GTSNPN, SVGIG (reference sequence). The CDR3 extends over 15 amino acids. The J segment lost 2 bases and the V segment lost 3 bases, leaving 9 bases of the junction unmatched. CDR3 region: CAWSDLRTGNTEAFF. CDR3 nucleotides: TGTGCCTGGAGCGACCTGAGGACAGGCAACACTGAAGCTTTCTTT.

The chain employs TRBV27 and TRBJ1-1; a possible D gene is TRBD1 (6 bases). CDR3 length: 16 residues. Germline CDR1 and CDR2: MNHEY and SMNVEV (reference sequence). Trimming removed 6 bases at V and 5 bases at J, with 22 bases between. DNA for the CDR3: TGTGCCAGCAGCTCATTAACCGGGACATTGGAAACTGAAGCTTTCTTT. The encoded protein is CASSSLTGTLETEAFF.

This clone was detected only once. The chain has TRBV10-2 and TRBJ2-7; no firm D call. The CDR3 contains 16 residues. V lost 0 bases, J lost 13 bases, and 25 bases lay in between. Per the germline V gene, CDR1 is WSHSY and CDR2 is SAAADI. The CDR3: CASSESGWATYIRPYF. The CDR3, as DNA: TGCGCCAGCAGTGAGTCGGGGTGGGCCACTTACATCAGGCCATACTTC.

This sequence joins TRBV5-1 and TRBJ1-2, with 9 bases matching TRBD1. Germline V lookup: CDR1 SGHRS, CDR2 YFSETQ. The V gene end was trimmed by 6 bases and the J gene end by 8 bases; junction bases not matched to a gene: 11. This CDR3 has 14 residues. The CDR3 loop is CASMEGTGTGGYTF. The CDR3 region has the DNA TGCGCCAGCATGGAAGGGACAGGGACTGGGGGCTACACCTTC.

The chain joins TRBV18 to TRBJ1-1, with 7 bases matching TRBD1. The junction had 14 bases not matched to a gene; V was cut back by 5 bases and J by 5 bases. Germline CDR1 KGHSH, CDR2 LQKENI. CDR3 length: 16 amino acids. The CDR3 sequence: CASSTIRDRPGTEAFF. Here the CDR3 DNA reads TGTGCCAGCTCAACGATCCGGGACAGACCGGGGACTGAAGCTTTCTTT. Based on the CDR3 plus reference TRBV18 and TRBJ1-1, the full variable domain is NAGVMQNPRHLVRRRGQEARLRCSPMKGHSHVYWYRQLPEEGLKFMVYLQKENIIDESGMPKERFSAEFPKEGPSILRIQQVVRGDSAAYFCASSTIRDRPGTEAFFGQGTRLTVV.

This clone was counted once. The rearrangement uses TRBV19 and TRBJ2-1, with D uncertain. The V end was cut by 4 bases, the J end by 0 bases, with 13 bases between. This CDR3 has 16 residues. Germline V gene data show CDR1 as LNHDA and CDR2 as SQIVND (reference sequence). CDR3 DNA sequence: TGTGCCAGTAGTAAAGTACAGACGAGCTCCTACAATGAGCAGTTCTTC. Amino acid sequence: CASSKVQTSSYNEQFF.

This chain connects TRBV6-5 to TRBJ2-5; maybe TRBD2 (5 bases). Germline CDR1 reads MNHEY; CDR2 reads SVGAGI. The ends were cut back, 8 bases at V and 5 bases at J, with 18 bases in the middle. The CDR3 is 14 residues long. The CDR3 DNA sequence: TGTGCCAGCTCCCCCGGCCGGGGAGCGGAGACCCAGTACTTC. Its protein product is CASSPGRGAETQYF.

The CDR3 DNA reads as TGTGCCAGCAGCGCGACAGCGTATAGCAATCAGCCCCAGCATTTT. Translated, it gives CASSATAYSNQPQHF. The rearrangement links TRBV27 to TRBJ1-5, with a weak D call TRBD1 (5 bases). This CDR3 has 15 amino acids. The germline V gene has CDR1 MNHEY and CDR2 SMNVEV (reference sequence). V was cut by 6 bases and J by 0 bases, with 12 bases left in between.

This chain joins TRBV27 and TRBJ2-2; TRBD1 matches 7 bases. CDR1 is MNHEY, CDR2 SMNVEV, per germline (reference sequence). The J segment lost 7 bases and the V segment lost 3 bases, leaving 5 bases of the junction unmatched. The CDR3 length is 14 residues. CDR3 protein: CASSLRGRNGELFF. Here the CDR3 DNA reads TGTGCCAGCAGTTTGAGGGGGCGTAACGGGGAGCTGTTTTTT.

In DNA form, the CDR3 reads TGTGCCAGCAGTTTATCGATTAGGGGAGGGGTAAGGGGCACTGAAGCTTTCTTT. Protein sequence: CASSLSIRGGVRGTEAFF. The genes are TRBV27 and TRBJ1-1; TRBD1 is a possible D gene (5 bases). Trimming shortened V by 0 bases and J by 4 bases, and 21 bases separated the two germline ends. This CDR3 contains 18 residues. Looked up from germline, CDR1 is MNHEY and CDR2 is SMNVEV (reference sequence).

The CDR3 is CASSTGGQRGQGLYEQYF. In nucleotides, the CDR3 is TGCGCCAGCAGCACCGGGGGCCAACGGGGACAGGGACTTTACGAGCAGTACTTC. V gene TRBV4-1 combines with J gene TRBJ2-7; 9 bases map to TRBD1. The ends lost 5 bases at V and 4 bases at J; junction bases unmatched: 18. CDR1 and CDR2 (germline): MGHRA, YSYEKL. The CDR3 covers 18 residues.

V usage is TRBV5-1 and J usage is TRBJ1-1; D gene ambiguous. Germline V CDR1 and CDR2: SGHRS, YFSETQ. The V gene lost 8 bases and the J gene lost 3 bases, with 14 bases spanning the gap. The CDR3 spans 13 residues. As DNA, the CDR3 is TGCGCCAGTACTAAGGAGCTGGACACTGAAGCTTTCTTT. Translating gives CASTKELDTEAFF.

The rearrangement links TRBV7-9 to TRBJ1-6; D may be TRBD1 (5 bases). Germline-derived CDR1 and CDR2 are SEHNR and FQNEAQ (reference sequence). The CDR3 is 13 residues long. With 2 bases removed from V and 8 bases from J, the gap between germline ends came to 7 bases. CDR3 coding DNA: TGTGCCAGCAGCTTAACGGGACATTCACCCCTCCACTTT. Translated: CASSLTGHSPLHF.

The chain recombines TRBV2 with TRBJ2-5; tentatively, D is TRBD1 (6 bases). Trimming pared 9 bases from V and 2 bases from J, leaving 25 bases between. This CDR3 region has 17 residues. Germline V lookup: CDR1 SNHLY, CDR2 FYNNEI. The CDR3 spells CARRIRDTRNIQETQYF. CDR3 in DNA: TGTGCCAGGAGGATACGGGACACAAGAAATATTCAAGAGACCCAGTACTTC.

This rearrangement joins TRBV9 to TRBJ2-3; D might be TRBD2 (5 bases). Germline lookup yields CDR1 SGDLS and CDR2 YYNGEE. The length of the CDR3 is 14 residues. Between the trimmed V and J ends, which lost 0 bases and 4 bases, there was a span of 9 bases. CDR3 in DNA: TGTGCCAGCAGCGTAGTCGGGGAAGCAGATACGCAGTATTTT. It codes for CASSVVGEADTQYF.

CDR3 in DNA: TGTGCCAGCAGCCCCCAGGACAGGTCAAATGAGCAGTTCTTC. Translating gives CASSPQDRSNEQFF. The V call is TRBV11-2, the J call TRBJ2-1; 7 bases fit TRBD1. V dropped 5 bases and J dropped 7; count of bases not matched to a gene: 8. The CDR3 is made up of 14 amino acids. From germline, CDR1 is SGHAT and CDR2 FQNNGV.

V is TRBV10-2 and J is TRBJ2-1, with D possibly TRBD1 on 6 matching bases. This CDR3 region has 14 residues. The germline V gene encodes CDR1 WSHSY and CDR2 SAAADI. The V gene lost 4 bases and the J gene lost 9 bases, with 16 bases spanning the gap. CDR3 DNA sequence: TGCGCCAGCAGTGGCCAACAACAGGGTAGTGAGCAGTTCTTC. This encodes CASSGQQQGSEQFF.

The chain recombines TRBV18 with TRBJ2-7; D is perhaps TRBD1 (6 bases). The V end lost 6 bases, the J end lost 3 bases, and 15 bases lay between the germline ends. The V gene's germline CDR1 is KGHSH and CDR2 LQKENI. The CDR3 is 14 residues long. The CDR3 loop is CASSKGSRGYEQYF. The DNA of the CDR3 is TGTGCCAGCTCCAAGGGGAGCAGGGGCTACGAGCAGTACTTC.

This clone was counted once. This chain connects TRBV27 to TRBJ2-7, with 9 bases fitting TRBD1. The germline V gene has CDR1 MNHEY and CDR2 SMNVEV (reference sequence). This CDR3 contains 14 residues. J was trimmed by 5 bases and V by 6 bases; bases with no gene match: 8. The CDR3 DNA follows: TGTGCCAGCAGGTTCCGGGACAGGGCCGACGAGCAGTACTTC. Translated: CASRFRDRADEQYF.